The rows below give T cell receptor beta chains drawn from one sample of a study of blood T cell repertoires in COVID-19. Method: immunoSEQ multiplex PCR; TCRdb's copy keeps in-frame clones and lacks some. Of around 89,000 clones listed, nearly 90% are singletons. Sequences were obtained from peripheral blood. These receptors came from a man in his forties or fifties with acute or convalescent COVID-19. Each CDR3 is given with its conserved first and last residue. The D gene is left open where the match is weak. Size tells how often a clone was seen (once, few, many) or the class of an expanded clone, and some rows leave it out.

>.|TRBD1|TRBV4-1|TRBJ1-1
CASSNLPVRGIAEAFF
TGCGCCAGCAGCAATTTACCCGTCAGGGGGATAGCTGAAGCTTTCTTT
>.|TRBD1|TRBV19|TRBJ1-3
CASSTGTAFSGNTIYF
TGTGCCAGTAGCACCGGGACAGCATTCTCTGGAAACACCATATATTTT
>.|TRBD1|TRBV28|TRBJ1-2
CASTGVGHGYTF
TGTGCCAGTACAGGGGTAGGGCATGGCTACACCTTC
>.|.|TRBV3-1/TRBV3-2|TRBJ1-2
CASSQETSGGYTF
TGTGCCAGCAGCCAAGAGACGTCGGGGGGCTACACCTTC
>.|.|TRBV14|TRBJ2-5
CASSQLSSVQETQYF
TGTGCCAGCAGCCAACTCTCTAGCGTTCAAGAGACCCAGTACTTC
>.|TRBD2|TRBV7-2|TRBJ2-5
CASSLPRTSGGRETQYF
TGTGCCAGCAGCTTACCGAGGACTAGCGGGGGGCGAGAGACCCAGTACTTC
>.|TRBD1|TRBV28|TRBJ2-3
CASSLGDRVSDTQYF
TGTGCCAGCAGTTTAGGGGACAGGGTGTCAGATACGCAGTATTTT
>.|TRBD1|TRBV6-5|TRBJ1-1
CASKSGQSTEAFF
TGTGCCAGCAAATCGGGACAGAGCACTGAAGCTTTCTTT
>.|.|TRBV30|TRBJ1-5
CAWSRGTDSNQPQHF
TGTGCCTGGAGTCGGGGGACCGATAGCAATCAGCCCCAGCATTTT
>once|TRBD1|TRBV19|TRBJ1-4
CASRTGTVGEKLFF
TGTGCCAGTAGGACCGGGACAGTGGGAGAAAAACTGTTTTTT
>.|TRBD1|TRBV9|TRBJ1-1
CASAVGTGGKTEAFF
TGTGCCAGCGCAGTCGGGACAGGGGGGAAAACTGAAGCTTTCTTT
>.|.|TRBV19|TRBJ1-2
CASRSPPIRGLYGYTF
TGTGCCAGTAGGAGTCCCCCGATTAGGGGCCTCTATGGCTACACCTTC
>few|TRBD1|TRBV28|TRBJ2-3
CASSDTGWDRDTDTQYF
TGTGCCAGCAGTGACACGGGCTGGGACAGGGACACAGATACGCAGTATTTT
>.|.|TRBV28|TRBJ1-2
CASSPPDRYYGYTF
TGTGCCAGCAGTCCCCCCGACAGGTACTATGGCTACACCTTC
>once|TRBD1|TRBV6-1|TRBJ1-6
CASSQGTGGINSPLHF
TGTGCCAGCAGTCAAGGGACAGGGGGAATCAATTCACCCCTCCACTTT